The 29 T cell receptor beta chains reported below all come from one sample, sequenced in a study of tumor-infiltrating lymphocytes in primary liver carcinoma. Germline DNA was also extracted, and blood RNA derived from unsorted whole blood. Total RNA amounting to 500 ng was the source from which TCR beta cDNA was made with a constant-region primer. Investigators got TCR beta libraries out of three nested multiplex PCR rounds, done with slightly modified ARM-PCR. Forward primers for TRBV1-TRBV30 and a C-beta reverse primer served the first two PCR rounds, at about 10 cycles each. TCRdb reprocessed the multiplex PCR reads via MiXCR and lists one record per CDR3 protein. Here the sample spans about 310,000 distinct CDR3 sequences, 45% to 70% being singletons. Sequencing was performed on peripheral blood. Every receptor here comes from a woman aged 25 to 39 with primary liver carcinoma and hepatitis B virus infection.

On this clonotype itself: This sequence may be a read error, since a much larger clone differs from it by one base. J is TRBJ1-5 and V is TRBV6-5; TRBD1 matches 9 bases. V gave up 10 bases and J gave up 6 bases; unmatched junction bases: 16. CDR3 length: 16 amino acids. Germline loops: CDR1 MNHEY, CDR2 SVGAGI. CDR3 sequence (DNA): TGTGCCACCCAGACCTACCGGGACAGGGTGCCTCAGCCCCAGCATTTT. This gives the protein CATQTYRDRVPQPQHF.

A word on this clonotype: A read error may account for a junction end that differs from germline. The rearrangement joins TRBV11-3 to TRBJ2-5; TRBD2 matches 10 bases. This CDR3 is 16 amino acids long. Germline CDR1 is SGHNT and CDR2 is YENEEA. The CDR3 DNA follows: TGTGCCTGCAGCTTCAGAACTAGCGGGGTTCAAGAGACCCAGTACTTC. Amino acids: CACSFRTSGVQETQYF.

This clonotype has more than one count but fewer than ten. This chain uses TRBV6-6 with TRBJ2-3, with TRBD2 as a possible D gene (6 bases). Trimming pared 2 bases from V and 1 base from J, leaving 10 bases between. Germline V lookup: CDR1 MNHNY, CDR2 SVGAGI (reference sequence). This CDR3 has 15 residues. In DNA, the CDR3 is TGTGCCAGCAGTTACGCGCGGGATTGCACAGATACGCAGTATTTT. This sequence encodes CASSYARDCTDTQYF.

Remarks on this clonotype: At one end the junction does not follow the germline gene, possibly because of a read error. The chain links TRBV29-1 to TRBJ2-1; D remains unclear. The CDR3 contains 11 residues. Looked up from germline, CDR1 is SQVTM and CDR2 is ANQGSEA. CDR3 nucleotides: TGCAGCGCCTCTAGGGATAATGAGCACTTCTTC. Amino acid sequence: CSASRDNEHFF.

The V and J genes are TRBV6-5 and TRBJ2-7; 14 nucleotides agree with TRBD2. The ends lost 7 bases at V and 1 base at J; junction bases unmatched: 15. In germline, CDR1 is MNHEY, CDR2 SVGAGI. CDR3 length: 19 residues. This CDR3 reads CASTTATGTSGRRSYEQYF. CDR3 DNA: TGTGCCAGCACCACTGCAACCGGGACTAGCGGGAGAAGATCCTACGAGCAGTACTTC.

The chain combines TRBV28 with TRBJ1-5; D remains ambiguous. The CDR3 is 14 amino acids. The V gene's germline CDR1 is MDHEN and CDR2 SYDVKM. V was pared by 5 bases and J by 7 bases, with 15 bases between. DNA of the CDR3: TGTGCCAGCAGTCCACATCTGACCGGACAGCCCCAGCATTTT. This codes for CASSPHLTGQPQHF.

The CDR3 DNA is TGTGCCAGCAGTTTGACGGGGGAAAAGACCCAGTACTTC. Its translation is CASSLTGEKTQYF. The chain joins TRBV28 to TRBJ2-5, with D possibly being TRBD2 (6 bases). Germline CDR1 and CDR2: MDHEN and SYDVKM. Trimming pared 3 bases from V and 6 bases from J, leaving 11 bases between. This CDR3 has 13 residues.

A word on this clonotype: This may arise from a read error, as a much more abundant clone is one base away. The rearrangement joins TRBV29-1 to TRBJ2-2; D unresolved. CDR3 length equals 12 residues. The germline V gene encodes CDR1 SQVTM and CDR2 ANQGSEA. V lost 7 bases to trimming and J lost 4 bases, with 10 bases between them. Written as DNA, the CDR3 is TGCAGCGCATACAGTCGCACCGGGGAGCTGTTTTTT. It yields the protein CSAYSRTGELFF.

This clonotype has only a few counts. For the CDR3, the DNA is TGTGCCAGTCGGGAGGGCCTTACCTACGAGCAGTACTTC. Protein product: CASREGLTYEQYF. V and J are TRBV7-9 and TRBJ2-7; 8 nucleotides line up with TRBD2. The CDR3 is 13 amino acids. CDR1 is SEHNR and CDR2 is FQNEAQ in the germline V gene (reference sequence). Germline trimming cut 9 bases from V and 2 bases from J; bases unmatched to any gene: 6.

Many counts were recorded for this clonotype. This chain uses TRBV6-7 with TRBJ2-7; weak D call: TRBD2 (5 bases). TRBV6-7 is annotated as an ORF whose role is uncertain. Trimming stripped 5 bases from V and 3 bases from J, with 17 bases between. This CDR3 comprises 15 residues. In DNA form, the CDR3 reads TGTGCCAGCAGTGGAACCGGCACTAGAAGCTACGAGCAGTACTTC. Translation gives CASSGTGTRSYEQYF.

J is TRBJ2-1 and V is TRBV12-3 or TRBV12-4, with D tentatively TRBD1 (6 bases). The CDR3 runs 15 residues. V lost 5 bases and J 4 bases, leaving 15 bases between the germline ends. As DNA, the CDR3 is TGTGCCAGCAGTCCCCCCGGGACACTTTACAATGAGCAGTTCTTC. Amino acid sequence: CASSPPGTLYNEQFF.

The sample holds a few counts of this clonotype. The CDR3 reads CASSPTTTKRDEQFF. CDR3 coding DNA: TGTGCCAGCAGCCCAACCACCACTAAAAGGGATGAGCAGTTCTTC. The rearrangement links TRBV7-8 to TRBJ2-1; D is uncertain. CDR3 size: 15 residues. V lost 5 bases, J lost 8 bases, and 19 bases lay in between. CDR1 and CDR2 from the germline V gene are SGHVS and FQNEAQ.

As regards this clonotype: One base away lies a much larger clone, so this may be a sequencing read error. V is TRBV6-5 and J is TRBJ1-2; D might be TRBD1 (5 bases). Per germline, CDR1 MNHEY and CDR2 SVGAGI. CDR3 size: 13 residues. V was cut by 9 bases and J by 6 bases, with 17 bases left in between. This chain's CDR3 is CASGPGRNHGYTF. The CDR3 bases are TGTGCCAGTGGTCCGGGGCGAAACCATGGCTACACCTTC.

This chain links TRBV13 with TRBJ2-7, with a possible D match to TRBD2 (5 bases). Trimming stripped 3 bases from V and 7 bases from J, with 10 bases between. The germline gives CDR1 PRHDT, CDR2 FYEKMQ (reference sequence). The CDR3 is 12 residues long. Here the CDR3 DNA reads TGTGCCAGCAGCTTCCTGCCGGGGGAGCAGTACTTC. Translation: CASSFLPGEQYF.

This clonotype appeared a single time. The junction shows a germline mismatch at one end, possibly a read error. The CDR3 spells CSVEDFVRGVSTDAQYF. The CDR3 nucleotides read TGCAGCGTTGAAGATTTCGTACGGGGGGTTAGCACAGATGCGCAGTATTTT. The V gene is TRBV29-1, the J gene TRBJ2-3; 7 bases are a match to TRBD2. Germline V lookup: CDR1 SQVTM, CDR2 ANQGSEA. This CDR3 comprises 17 residues.

This chain connects TRBV6-1 to TRBJ2-2; TRBD1 might be the D (6 bases). CDR3 length: 15 residues. V shed 6 bases and J shed 1 base, with 12 bases lying between them. CDR1 is MNHNS and CDR2 is SASEGT in the germline V gene. The CDR3 is CASSTATGNTGELFF. Written as DNA, the CDR3 is TGTGCCAGCAGCACAGCGACAGGGAACACCGGGGAGCTGTTTTTT.

Note on this clonotype: One end of the junction fails to match germline, which may point to a read error. This chain uses TRBV4-2 with TRBJ2-3; D is unresolved. Germline loops: CDR1 LGHNA, CDR2 YNFKEQ. The CDR3 is 14 residues long. The CDR3, as DNA: TGTGCCAGCAGCCAAGGGGTAGACACAGATATGCAGTATTTT. This translates into CASSQGVDTDMQYF.

Of note for this clonotype: An end of the junction does not agree with germline; a read error may underlie this. V and J are TRBV6-1 and TRBJ2-3, with 14 bases fitting TRBD2. The CDR3 consists of 15 residues. The germline CDR1 and CDR2 sequences are MNHNS and SASEGT. The CDR3 is CASTGTSGSADTQCF. As DNA, the CDR3 is TGTGCCAGCACCGGGACTAGCGGGAGCGCAGATACGCAGTGTTTT.

With regard to this clonotype: A much larger clone lies one base from this, so it may be a read error. The chain combines TRBV10-3 with TRBJ2-7, with D possibly being TRBD1 (6 bases). Germline V CDR1 and CDR2: ENHRY, SYGVKD. The V gene lost 10 bases and the J gene lost 3 bases, with 13 bases spanning the gap. This CDR3 is built from 12 residues. The CDR3 nucleotides read TGTGCCACCTCTGGACAGAACTACGAGCAGTACTTC. Translation gives CATSGQNYEQYF.

Turning to this clonotype: Germline and junction disagree at one end, which may indicate a read error. The genes are TRBV28 and TRBJ2-1; no reliable D call. CDR1 MDHEN and CDR2 SYDVKM come from the germline V gene. The CDR3 consists of 15 residues. CDR3 coding DNA: TGTGCCAGCAGTTCGGGCCCCGGCGCCCACAATGAGCAGATCTTC. It yields the protein CASSSGPGAHNEQIF.

On this clonotype itself: A read error may be the cause here, since a much bigger clone is one base away. This CDR3 is missing its conserved last phenylalanine or tryptophan, likely due to a read error. The chain employs TRBV6-5 and TRBJ2-3; D not certain. Germline assignment: CDR1 MNHEY and CDR2 SVGAGI. The CDR3 covers 13 residues. The V and J ends lost 6 bases and 2 bases respectively, with 9 bases between them. The CDR3 loop is CASSLTHTDTQYL. CDR3 nucleotide sequence: TGTGCCAGCAGCTTAACACACACAGATACGCAGTATCTT.

Details on this clonotype: This could be a read error, since a much larger clone is one nucleotide away. The chain carries TRBV7-8 and TRBJ2-3, with D perhaps matching TRBD1 (6 bases). With the DNA end fitting TRBJ1-5 better, the J assignment may be wrong. Germline V gene data show CDR1 as SGHVS and CDR2 as FQNEAQ. This CDR3 has 15 amino acids. The CDR3 reads CASSSQGLYGDTQHF. CDR3 nucleotide sequence: TGTGCCAGCAGCTCCCAGGGGCTTTACGGAGATACGCAGCATTTT.

Note on this clonotype: Given a much more abundant clone one base away, this may be a read error. The gene calls are TRBV6-5 and TRBJ2-7; 8 bases are shared with TRBD2. Germline V lookup: CDR1 MNHEY, CDR2 SVGAGI. This CDR3 has 15 residues. CDR3 nucleotides: TGTGCCGGCAGTCGGACTAGCCCTGCTTACTACGAGCAGTACTTC. Residues: CAGSRTSPAYYEQYF.

The rearrangement joins TRBV28 to TRBJ2-7; D is ambiguous. The CDR3 sequence is 14 residues long. V lost 5 bases to trimming and J lost 3 bases, with 14 bases between them. In germline, CDR1 is MDHEN, CDR2 SYDVKM. In nucleotides, the CDR3 is TGTGCCAGCAGTCCCCACCTAAGGAACTACGAGCAGTACTTC. Its translation: CASSPHLRNYEQYF.

On this clonotype itself: Being one base from a much bigger clone, this may be a read error. This sequence joins TRBV6-5 and TRBJ1-5; D is undetermined. Germline V gene lookup returns CDR1 MNHEY and CDR2 SVGAGI. Trimming stripped 7 bases from V and 1 base from J, with 8 bases between. This CDR3 has 13 amino acids. The CDR3 sequence is CASNSQSNQPQHF. DNA of the CDR3: TGTGCCAGCAATAGCCAAAGCAATCAGCCCCAGCATTTT.

This clonotype was seen repeatedly, ten times or more. The DNA of the CDR3 is TGTGCCAGCAGCTTATTAAGGCTCCCAGGACAGCCCCAGCATTTT. Its protein product is CASSLLRLPGQPQHF. This chain joins TRBV7-8 and TRBJ1-5, with no clear D. V was shortened by 2 bases and J by 7 bases, with 15 bases between the two germline ends. The germline gives CDR1 SGHVS, CDR2 FQNEAQ. The CDR3 loop spans 15 amino acids.

For this clonotype: Here the CDR3 omits its conserved ending phenylalanine or tryptophan, so a read error is the likely source. The V gene is TRBV5-1, the J gene TRBJ2-1, with D possibly being TRBD2 (6 bases). This CDR3 is built from 16 residues. Trimming took 0 bases from V and 0 from J, leaving 10 bases between them. Germline V gives CDR1 SGHRS, CDR2 YFSETQ. The CDR3 here is CASSLGGAGSYNEQFL. Here the CDR3 DNA reads TGCGCCAGCAGCTTGGGGGGAGCGGGCTCCTACAATGAGCAGTTCCTC.

This clonotype was picked up one time. This may be a read error: a much more frequent sequence differs by one nucleotide. This chain joins TRBV12-3 or TRBV12-4 and TRBJ2-6; 12 nucleotides line up with TRBD1. The CDR3 contains 19 residues. V shed 2 bases, J shed 2 bases, and the junction held 7 bases outside the gene matches. In nucleotides, the CDR3 is TGTGCCAGCAGTTTAAGAATTGGGACAGGGGGCACTGGGGCCAACGTCCTGACTTTC. Translation: CASSLRIGTGGTGANVLTF.

Comments on this clonotype: At one of its ends the junction is not consistent with the germline gene, which may arise from a read error. The V gene is TRBV11-2, the J gene TRBJ2-3; D might be TRBD2 (5 bases). Germline V gene sequence: CDR1 SGHAT, CDR2 FQNNGV. The CDR3 loop spans 16 amino acids. The CDR3 spells CASSPRETSGTETQYF. The CDR3 DNA is TGTGCCAGCAGCCCGAGGGAGACATCGGGCACAGAAACGCAGTATTTT. The full variable domain, in which reference TRBV11-2 and TRBJ2-3 provide the parts outside the CDR3, is EAGVAQSPRYKIIEKRQSVAFWCNPISGHATLYWYQQILGQGPKLLIQFQNNGVVDDSQLPKDRFSAERLKGVDSTLKIQPAKLEDSAVYLCASSPRETSGTETQYFGPGTRLTVL.